This TCR beta chain was sequenced for a study of T cells in Graves' hyperthyroidism and ophthalmopathy. Germline V gene data show CDR1 as KGHSH and CDR2 as LQKENI. The CDR3 covers 18 residues. V lost 3 bases and J lost 4; bases outside the gene matches: 8. Amplification yielded TCR beta CDR3 regions, with RNA transcripts as the source. Initially, a first-round RT-PCR of the TCR CDR3 employed the HTBI primer set. TCRdb ran MiXCR on the multiplex PCR reads and lists one entry per CDR3 protein. The data contain about 740,000 distinct CDR3 sequences, 14% of them singletons. Details on this clonotype: Its antigen is not identified.

Study results and limitations: Most expanded thyroid clonotypes above 0.001 recurred in blood.

The chain combines TRBV18 with TRBJ2-1; 14 bases align to TRBD2. Specimen: blood. This TCR derives from a woman aged 18-30 years with Graves' hyperthyroidism. CDR3 coding DNA: TGTGCCAGCTCACCGGGGACTAGCGGGAGCGCAAGTTACAATGAGCAGTTCTTC. As protein: CASSPGTSGSASYNEQFF. The whole variable domain, filled in from reference TRBV18 and TRBJ2-1, reads NAGVMQNPRHLVRRRGQEARLRCSPMKGHSHVYWYRQLPEEGLKFMVYLQKENIIDESGMPKERFSAEFPKEGPSILRIQQVVRGDSAAYFCASSPGTSGSASYNEQFFGPGTRLTVL.